This T cell receptor beta chain appears in the sequencing data of a study of molecular identifiers for immune sequencing clone quantification. Comments on this clonotype: A much bigger clone sits one base away, suggesting this may be a read error.

TCRdb itself ran the PCR reads through MiXCR, one entry per CDR3 protein. The sample records about 640,000 distinct CDR3 sequences, 15% to 20% being singletons. The germline V gene encodes CDR1 SNHLY and CDR2 FYNNEI. This CDR3 has 15 residues. Sequences were obtained from naive CD8+ T cells from blood, with Jurkat cell RNA spiked in. Described subset: FACS-sorted CD8+CD4-CCR7+CD45RA+ naive T cells. The receptor was derived from a human donor in good health. Some libraries in this study had Jurkat cell RNA spiked in. The V and J genes are TRBV2 and TRBJ2-5; D is possibly TRBD1 or TRBD2 (5 bases each). CDR3 amino acids: CASRERDPNQEAQYF. In DNA form, the CDR3 reads TGTGCCAGCAGGGAAAGGGACCCCAACCAAGAGGCCCAGTACTTC.